A selection of T cell receptor beta chains follows, all from one sample in a study of spatial heterogeneity in lung cancer. TCRdb re-called the 5' RACE reads through MiXCR, storing one row per CDR3 protein. The data show 80,000 to 95,000 distinct CDR3 sequences, with around 8.6% seen just once and less than 9% held by the top ten. Specimen: PBMCs, collected at surgery. The source of these receptors is a male donor with early-stage non-small cell lung cancer. Both conserved end residues are part of each CDR3. Fields, in order: CDR3 protein, CDR3 DNA, D gene, clone size, V gene, J gene. D genes are given only for firm matches. Where a row states a size, it is once, few, many or the class of an expanded clone; other rows omit it.

CDR3aa: CASSVTPGEGYTF
CDR3nt: TGTGCCAGCAGCGTAACCCCCGGAGAGGGCTACACCTTC
d_gene: NA
abundance: many
v_gene: TRBV9
j_gene: TRBJ1-2

CDR3aa: CSARRATNEKLFF
CDR3nt: TGCAGTGCTAGAAGAGCAACTAATGAAAAACTGTTTTTT
d_gene: NA
abundance: NA
v_gene: TRBV20-1
j_gene: TRBJ1-4

CDR3aa: CASSARGGPSSYNEQFF
CDR3nt: TGTGCCAGCAGCGCCCGGGGGGGGCCGAGCTCCTACAATGAGCAGTTCTTC
d_gene: TRBD2
abundance: many
v_gene: TRBV9
j_gene: TRBJ2-1

CDR3aa: CASSSPGTVNQPQHF
CDR3nt: TGTGCCAGCAGTAGTCCGGGGACAGTCAATCAGCCCCAGCATTTT
d_gene: TRBD1
abundance: NA
v_gene: TRBV28
j_gene: TRBJ1-5

CDR3aa: CASSPGWSNQPQHF
CDR3nt: TGTGCCAGCAGCCCTGGGTGGAGCAATCAGCCCCAGCATTTT
d_gene: NA
abundance: many
v_gene: TRBV3-1
j_gene: TRBJ1-5

CDR3aa: CASSISALANTGELFF
CDR3nt: TGTGCCAGCAGTATTAGCGCACTAGCGAACACCGGGGAGCTGTTTTTT
d_gene: NA
abundance: NA
v_gene: TRBV7-2
j_gene: TRBJ2-2

CDR3aa: CASSPGWSSNEQFF
CDR3nt: TGTGCCAGCAGCCCCGGGTGGAGTTCCAATGAGCAGTTCTTC
d_gene: NA
abundance: few
v_gene: TRBV11-2
j_gene: TRBJ2-1

CDR3aa: CASSLAIGSYEQYF
CDR3nt: TGCGCCAGCAGCTTGGCTATCGGATCCTACGAGCAGTACTTC
d_gene: NA
abundance: many
v_gene: TRBV5-1
j_gene: TRBJ2-7

CDR3aa: CSASWRDGHTQYF
CDR3nt: TGCAGTGCTAGTTGGCGGGACGGACATACGCAGTATTTT
d_gene: NA
abundance: many
v_gene: TRBV20-1
j_gene: TRBJ2-3

CDR3aa: CASSHPGLAGPSTDTQYF
CDR3nt: TGTGCCAGCAGCCATCCGGGACTAGCGGGTCCTAGCACAGATACGCAGTATTTT
d_gene: TRBD2
abundance: many
v_gene: TRBV3-1
j_gene: TRBJ2-3

CDR3aa: CASSLLLRAAYNEQFF
CDR3nt: TGTGCCAGTAGTCTACTCCTCCGGGCCGCCTACAATGAGCAGTTCTTC
d_gene: NA
abundance: NA
v_gene: TRBV19
j_gene: TRBJ2-1

CDR3aa: CASSLERREGLDTQYF
CDR3nt: TGCGCCAGCAGCTTGGAAAGGCGGGAGGGCCTGGATACGCAGTATTTT
d_gene: TRBD2
abundance: NA
v_gene: TRBV5-1
j_gene: TRBJ2-3

CDR3aa: CASSPGDLNYGYTF
CDR3nt: TGTGCCAGCAGCCCCGGGGACCTGAACTATGGCTACACCTTC
d_gene: NA
abundance: NA
v_gene: TRBV5-4
j_gene: TRBJ1-2

CDR3aa: CSARDQGLANEQYF
CDR3nt: TGCAGTGCTAGAGATCAGGGACTAGCGAACGAGCAGTACTTC
d_gene: TRBD2
abundance: NA
v_gene: TRBV20-1
j_gene: TRBJ2-7

CDR3aa: CSARSSVYNEQFF
CDR3nt: TGCAGTGCTAGATCTAGCGTCTACAATGAGCAGTTCTTC
d_gene: NA
abundance: few
v_gene: TRBV20-1
j_gene: TRBJ2-1

CDR3aa: CSVLFGQETQYF
CDR3nt: TGCAGCGTCCTTTTTGGCCAAGAGACCCAGTACTTC
d_gene: NA
abundance: many
v_gene: TRBV29-1
j_gene: TRBJ2-5

CDR3aa: CAISDSRQSYNEQFF
CDR3nt: TGTGCCATCAGCGACTCCCGTCAGAGCTACAATGAGCAGTTCTTC
d_gene: NA
abundance: many
v_gene: TRBV10-3
j_gene: TRBJ2-1

CDR3aa: CASSQGSQETQYF
CDR3nt: TGTGCCAGCAGCCAAGGAAGCCAAGAGACCCAGTACTTC
d_gene: NA
abundance: many
v_gene: TRBV3-1
j_gene: TRBJ2-5

CDR3aa: CASSLGTSGGETDTQYF
CDR3nt: TGTGCCAGCAGTTTGGGGACTAGCGGGGGGGAAACAGATACGCAGTATTTT
d_gene: TRBD2
abundance: few
v_gene: TRBV12-3/TRBV12-4
j_gene: TRBJ2-3

CDR3aa: CASSWRQAEGYTF
CDR3nt: TGTGCCAGCAGTTGGAGGCAGGCAGAAGGCTACACCTTC
d_gene: NA
abundance: many
v_gene: TRBV27
j_gene: TRBJ1-2

CDR3aa: CASGVGNSPLHF
CDR3nt: TGTGCCAGCGGGGTAGGAAATTCACCCCTCCACTTT
d_gene: NA
abundance: NA
v_gene: TRBV28
j_gene: TRBJ1-6

CDR3aa: CSSQQGRYTEAFF
CDR3nt: TGCAGCTCCCAACAGGGGAGGTACACTGAAGCTTTCTTT
d_gene: TRBD1
abundance: few
v_gene: TRBV29-1
j_gene: TRBJ1-1

CDR3aa: CASSSKLAGSYNEQFF
CDR3nt: TGTGCCAGCAGCTCTAAACTAGCGGGGTCCTACAATGAGCAGTTCTTC
d_gene: TRBD2
abundance: NA
v_gene: TRBV5-5
j_gene: TRBJ2-1

CDR3aa: CASSFRVGQGEKLFF
CDR3nt: TGTGCCAGCAGTTTTAGAGTGGGGCAGGGCGAAAAACTGTTTTTT
d_gene: NA
abundance: few
v_gene: TRBV12-3/TRBV12-4
j_gene: TRBJ1-4

CDR3aa: CSVLGGGYEQYF
CDR3nt: TGCAGCGTCCTCGGTGGGGGGTACGAGCAGTACTTC
d_gene: NA
abundance: many
v_gene: TRBV29-1
j_gene: TRBJ2-7

CDR3aa: CASSLRPRTPADTQYF
CDR3nt: TGCGCCAGCAGTCTCCGCCCCCGGACCCCGGCAGATACGCAGTATTTT
d_gene: NA
abundance: NA
v_gene: TRBV5-1
j_gene: TRBJ2-3

CDR3aa: CASSPMTSGRGTQYF
CDR3nt: TGTGCCAGCAGCCCCATGACTAGCGGGAGGGGTACGCAGTATTTT
d_gene: TRBD2
abundance: NA
v_gene: TRBV5-6
j_gene: TRBJ2-3

CDR3aa: CASSQAEWTEQYF
CDR3nt: TGTGCCAGCAGCCAAGCGGAGTGGACCGAGCAGTACTTC
d_gene: NA
abundance: many
v_gene: TRBV3-1
j_gene: TRBJ2-7

CDR3aa: CASSQGGFQPQHF
CDR3nt: TGTGCCAGCAGCCAGGGGGGCTTTCAGCCCCAGCATTTT
d_gene: NA
abundance: many
v_gene: TRBV3-1
j_gene: TRBJ1-5

CDR3aa: CSARDGLGDINSPLHF
CDR3nt: TGCAGTGCTAGAGATGGACTCGGGGACATTAATTCACCCCTCCACTTT
d_gene: NA
abundance: NA
v_gene: TRBV20-1
j_gene: TRBJ1-6

CDR3aa: CASRRTGLSYEQYF
CDR3nt: TGTGCCAGCAGACGGACAGGGCTTTCCTACGAGCAGTACTTC
d_gene: TRBD1
abundance: NA
v_gene: TRBV27
j_gene: TRBJ2-7

CDR3aa: CASSRAGGPTYNEQFF
CDR3nt: TGTGCCAGCAGTAGGGCGGGGGGCCCGACCTACAATGAGCAGTTCTTC
d_gene: TRBD2
abundance: few
v_gene: TRBV6-2/TRBV6-3
j_gene: TRBJ2-1

CDR3aa: CASSFSGQGANVLTF
CDR3nt: TGCGCCAGCAGCTTTTCAGGACAGGGGGCCAACGTCCTGACTTTC
d_gene: NA
abundance: few
v_gene: TRBV5-1
j_gene: TRBJ2-6

CDR3aa: CASISQRLTDTQYF
CDR3nt: TGTGCCAGCATAAGTCAGCGTCTCACAGATACGCAGTATTTT
d_gene: NA
abundance: NA
v_gene: TRBV6-2/TRBV6-3
j_gene: TRBJ2-3

CDR3aa: CASRVWGTQYF
CDR3nt: TGTGCCAGCAGAGTTTGGGGTACGCAGTATTTT
d_gene: NA
abundance: NA
v_gene: TRBV27
j_gene: TRBJ2-3

CDR3aa: CASSLGTGFGYGYTF
CDR3nt: TGTGCCAGCAGCTTGGGGACAGGGTTTGGCTATGGCTACACCTTC
d_gene: TRBD1
abundance: few
v_gene: TRBV5-5
j_gene: TRBJ1-2

CDR3aa: CASRREGAMNTEAFF
CDR3nt: TGCGCCAGCAGGAGAGAGGGGGCCATGAACACTGAAGCTTTCTTT
d_gene: TRBD1
abundance: few
v_gene: TRBV5-1
j_gene: TRBJ1-1

CDR3aa: CASSSTGQGGETQYF
CDR3nt: TGTGCCAGCAGCTCAACCGGACAGGGCGGAGAGACCCAGTACTTC
d_gene: TRBD1
abundance: few
v_gene: TRBV7-9
j_gene: TRBJ2-5

CDR3aa: CASSESAGRYQETQYF
CDR3nt: TGTGCCAGCAGTGAATCGGCGGGGAGGTACCAAGAGACCCAGTACTTC
d_gene: NA
abundance: many
v_gene: TRBV2
j_gene: TRBJ2-5

CDR3aa: CSAGPRDEQFF
CDR3nt: TGCAGTGCTGGGCCCCGGGATGAGCAGTTCTTC
d_gene: NA
abundance: few
v_gene: TRBV20-1
j_gene: TRBJ2-1

CDR3aa: CSGTKHQPQHF
CDR3nt: TGCAGTGGGACAAAGCATCAGCCCCAGCATTTT
d_gene: NA
abundance: many
v_gene: TRBV29-1
j_gene: TRBJ1-5

CDR3aa: CSAPGRTSSLTDTQYF
CDR3nt: TGCAGTGCTCCCGGGAGGACTAGCTCCCTCACAGATACGCAGTATTTT
d_gene: TRBD2
abundance: many
v_gene: TRBV20-1
j_gene: TRBJ2-3

CDR3aa: CASSYGGEETQYF
CDR3nt: TGTGCCAGCAGTTACGGCGGGGAGGAGACCCAGTACTTC
d_gene: NA
abundance: few
v_gene: TRBV6-2/TRBV6-3
j_gene: TRBJ2-5

CDR3aa: CASSLALATSTDTQYF
CDR3nt: TGTGCCAGCAGCTTGGCACTAGCGACTAGCACAGATACGCAGTATTTT
d_gene: TRBD2
abundance: NA
v_gene: TRBV5-4
j_gene: TRBJ2-3

CDR3aa: CSVGPWGTDTQYF
CDR3nt: TGCAGCGTTGGGCCCTGGGGGACAGATACGCAGTATTTT
d_gene: NA
abundance: many
v_gene: TRBV29-1
j_gene: TRBJ2-3

CDR3aa: CASSQVTGTGLTDTQYF
CDR3nt: TGTGCCAGCAGCCAAGTTACCGGGACAGGGTTAACAGATACGCAGTATTTT
d_gene: TRBD1
abundance: NA
v_gene: TRBV3-1
j_gene: TRBJ2-3